The 21 T cell receptor beta chains given below trace back to one sample, sequenced in a study of OX40 agonist ivuxolimab in advanced cancers. Profiled with immunoSEQ multiplex PCR; TCRdb holds only in-frame clones, not every one. The profile shows about 80,000 clones, 84% of them singletons. The material was CD4+ or CD8+ T cells sorted from blood, obtained in a trial of the OX40 agonist ivuxolimab. These receptor sequences come from an adult with an advanced solid tumor such as melanoma, head and neck, liver or kidney cancer.

The chain links TRBV5-1 to TRBJ2-7, with D perhaps TRBD1 (6 bases). Between the trimmed V and J ends, which lost 2 bases and 2 bases, there was a span of 11 bases. The CDR3 spans 14 residues. Germline lookup yields CDR1 SGHRS and CDR2 YFSETQ. The CDR3 region is CASSFTGLTYEQYF. DNA for the CDR3: TGCGCCAGCAGCTTTACAGGGTTGACCTACGAGCAGTACTTC.

The J gene is TRBJ1-3, the V gene TRBV9; D is ambiguous. There are 14 residues in the CDR3. Trimming pared 4 bases from V and 0 bases from J, leaving 8 bases between. Germline V gene lookup returns CDR1 SGDLS and CDR2 YYNGEE. CDR3 DNA sequence: TGTGCCAGCAGCCCACATTACTCTGGAAACACCATATATTTT. Translating gives CASSPHYSGNTIYF.

The rearrangement links TRBV19 to TRBJ1-6, with TRBD1 as a possible D gene (5 bases). Trimming removed 7 bases at V and 0 bases at J, with 19 bases between. CDR1 and CDR2 (germline): LNHDA, SQIVND (reference sequence). This CDR3 contains 18 residues. Written as DNA, the CDR3 is TGTGCCAGTATGAGGGACGGCGACCCGAGCTCCTATAATTCACCCCTCCACTTT. This codes for CASMRDGDPSSYNSPLHF.

This rearrangement joins TRBV19 to TRBJ2-5; D ambiguous. With 3 bases removed from V and 2 bases from J, the gap between germline ends came to 7 bases. This CDR3 region has 13 residues. Per germline, CDR1 LNHDA and CDR2 SQIVND (reference sequence). The CDR3 loop reads CASSIAVQETQYF. CDR3 DNA sequence: TGTGCCAGTAGTATTGCAGTTCAAGAGACCCAGTACTTC.

This clone appeared a few times. Its ends do not fully match the called genes, so a read error is possible. The chain joins TRBV5-1 to TRBJ2-1, with D uncertain. Germline CDR1 SGHRS, CDR2 YFSETQ. The CDR3 has 15 residues. CDR3 amino acids: CASRLGRSSYNEQFF. The DNA of the CDR3 is TGCGCCAGCAGATTGGGCCGTAGCTCTTACAATGAGCAGTTCTTC.

Turning to this clone: The junction does not match germline at one end; this may be a read error. The chain is built from TRBV4-1 and TRBJ2-1; D gene ambiguous. The CDR3 length is 17 residues. CDR1 is MGHRA and CDR2 is YSYEKL in the germline V gene. The chain's CDR3 is CASSEDPDASDFNEQFF. The CDR3 DNA sequence: TGCGCCAGCAGCGAAGACCCAGACGCGTCGGATTTCAATGAGCAGTTCTTC.

This clone appeared a single time. The CDR3 region has the DNA TGTGCCAGCAGCCCTCTAGCGGGAGGGGAAGAGACCCAGTACTTC. Translating it yields CASSPLAGGEETQYF. This chain joins TRBV27 and TRBJ2-5; TRBD2 matches 12 bases. CDR1 and CDR2 (germline): MNHEY, SMNVEV (reference sequence). The CDR3 runs 15 residues. V lost 6 bases and J lost 3; bases outside the gene matches: 5.

This sequence joins TRBV7-9 and TRBJ2-7, with D tentatively TRBD1 or TRBD2 (7 bases each). The CDR3 has 12 amino acids. Germline V gene sequence: CDR1 SEHNR, CDR2 FQNEAQ (reference sequence). V lost 11 bases and J lost 5, with 16 bases in between. The CDR3 spells CAGGDSGNEQYF. CDR3 DNA sequence: TGTGCCGGGGGGGACAGTGGGAACGAGCAGTACTTC.

The chain is built from TRBV19 and TRBJ2-7, with D perhaps matching TRBD1 (6 bases). The CDR3 loop spans 16 amino acids. The V end lost 3 bases, the J end lost 4 bases, and 19 bases lay between the germline ends. The germline V gene has CDR1 LNHDA and CDR2 SQIVND (reference sequence). CDR3 amino acids: CASSIAGDVGLYEQYF. CDR3 in DNA: TGTGCCAGTAGTATCGCAGGGGACGTAGGTTTGTACGAGCAGTACTTC.

The CDR3 loop reads CASSDPGRGGGYGYTF. The CDR3 region has the DNA TGTGCCAGCAGTGACCCCGGTAGAGGGGGAGGCTATGGCTACACCTTC. The chain couples TRBV2 to TRBJ1-2, with D tentatively TRBD1 (6 bases). V lost 3 bases, J lost 4 bases, and 18 bases lay in between. This CDR3 has 16 amino acids. CDR1 SNHLY and CDR2 FYNNEI come from the germline V gene.

The gene calls are TRBV25-1 and TRBJ1-4, with 7 bases lining up with TRBD1. Germline V CDR1 and CDR2: MGHDK, SYGVNS. The V and J ends lost 7 bases and 7 bases, in that order; junction bases with no gene match: 3. This CDR3 contains 12 residues. The CDR3 nucleotides read TGTGCCAGCACACAGGGGACTGAAAAACTGTTTTTT. Its translation: CASTQGTEKLFF. Full variable domain (remainder filled in from reference TRBV25-1 and TRBJ1-4): EADIYQTPRYLVIGTGKKITLECSQTMGHDKMYWYQQDPGMELHLIHYSYGVNSTEKGDLSSESTVSRIRTEHFPLTLESARPSHTSQYLCASTQGTEKLFFGSGTQLSVL.

The chain uses TRBV5-6 and TRBJ1-1; perhaps TRBD1 as D (6 bases). Looked up from germline, CDR1 is SGHDT and CDR2 is YYEEEE. The V gene lost 7 bases and the J gene lost 4 bases, with 23 bases spanning the gap. The length of the CDR3 is 16 residues. The CDR3 sequence: CASGTGTAQRITEAFF. The CDR3 region has the DNA TGTGCCAGCGGAACAGGGACGGCGCAAAGGATCACTGAAGCTTTCTTT.

V gene TRBV27 combines with J gene TRBJ2-3, with a tentative D call TRBD1 (5 bases). The CDR3 is made up of 16 amino acids. Germline V lookup: CDR1 MNHEY, CDR2 SMNVEV (reference sequence). V lost 7 bases and J lost 0, with 17 bases in between. CDR3 sequence (DNA): TGTGCCAGCATGGGGCTAGGGGTCGCTAGCACAGATACGCAGTATTTT. Translated, it gives CASMGLGVASTDTQYF.

This clone was recorded only once. The chain joins TRBV4-3 to TRBJ1-4, with a weak D call TRBD1 (6 bases). The germline CDR1 and CDR2 sequences are LGHNA and YSLEER. The CDR3 runs 18 residues. The V end was cut by 0 bases, the J end by 6 bases, with 20 bases between. As DNA, the CDR3 is TGCGCCAGCAGCCAAGACCCCCCGACAGGAGGTCGGGATGAAAAACTGTTTTTT. This codes for CASSQDPPTGGRDEKLFF.

The genes are TRBV5-1 and TRBJ2-3, with TRBD2 identical over 11 bases. Losses at the gene ends were 0 bases for V and 4 bases for J; bases not matched to a gene: 7. This CDR3 contains 17 residues. The germline V gene encodes CDR1 SGHRS and CDR2 YFSETQ. CDR3 sequence reads: CASSLETSGSPPDTQYF. CDR3 coding DNA: TGCGCCAGCAGCTTGGAAACTAGCGGGAGCCCCCCAGATACGCAGTATTTT.

The CDR3 region has the DNA TGCGCCAGCAGCCAAGAACCAGGCGGCACTGAAGCTTTCTTT. It yields the protein CASSQEPGGTEAFF. The V and J genes are TRBV4-3 and TRBJ1-1; D is ambiguous. Germline lookup yields CDR1 LGHNA and CDR2 YSLEER. The CDR3 has 14 amino acids. Trimming shortened V by 0 bases and J by 4 bases, and 9 bases separated the two germline ends.

The chain couples TRBV5-1 to TRBJ2-2; a possible D gene is TRBD1 (6 bases). The CDR3 has 14 residues. With 4 bases removed from V and 6 bases from J, the gap between germline ends came to 13 bases. Per the germline V gene, CDR1 is SGHRS and CDR2 is YFSETQ. The CDR3 coding sequence is TGCGCCAGCAGCCCTGCTGACAGGTCCGGGGAGCTGTTTTTT. Encoded protein: CASSPADRSGELFF.

The chain is built from TRBV5-4 and TRBJ2-7; 11 positions agree with TRBD1. Trimming at V came to 4 bases and at J to 7 bases, leaving 4 bases not matched to a gene. The CDR3 length is 13 residues. Per the germline V gene, CDR1 is SGHNT and CDR2 is YYREEE (reference sequence). The CDR3: CASSLDRGQEQYF. The CDR3 DNA reads as TGTGCCAGCAGCCTGGACAGGGGGCAAGAGCAGTACTTC.

V is TRBV5-1 and J is TRBJ1-5; D ambiguous. This CDR3 comprises 15 residues. Germline V gives CDR1 SGHRS, CDR2 YFSETQ. V shed 4 bases and J shed 1 base, with 12 bases lying between them. CDR3 coding DNA: TGCGCCAGCAGCCTCACCCCCTCCAGCAATCAGCCCCAGCATTTT. Its protein product is CASSLTPSSNQPQHF.

The chain couples TRBV27 to TRBJ2-7; 11 nucleotides line up with TRBD1. The germline gives CDR1 MNHEY, CDR2 SMNVEV (reference sequence). V lost 6 bases and J lost 8; bases outside the gene matches: 9. CDR3 length: 14 residues. The CDR3 protein is CASSTLGQGAKQYF. In DNA form, the CDR3 reads TGTGCCAGCAGCACCCTAGGACAGGGGGCAAAGCAGTACTTC.

The chain is built from TRBV28 and TRBJ1-5; D is unclear. This CDR3 is built from 14 residues. Germline CDR1 and CDR2: MDHEN and SYDVKM. V lost 3 bases and J 5 bases, leaving 11 bases between the germline ends. CDR3 residues: CASSFPSGDQPQHF. The CDR3 nucleotides read TGTGCCAGCAGTTTTCCGTCCGGCGATCAGCCCCAGCATTTT. Complete variable domain (other parts from reference TRBV28 and TRBJ1-5): DVKVTQSSRYLVKRTGEKVFLECVQDMDHENMFWYRQDPGLGLRLIYFSYDVKMKEKGDIPEGYSVSREKKERFSLILESASTNQTSMYLCASSFPSGDQPQHFGDGTRLSIL.